The clone carrying this T cell receptor beta chain was observed a few times. Its target is not known. PCR primers comprised 60 Vbeta and 13 Jbeta primers. This table comes from immunoSEQ multiplex PCR, and its TCRdb copy is limited to in-frame clones, with some not included. The sample has 200,000 to 250,000 clones, about 81% seen once. This entry comes from a study of cytomegalovirus exposure and HLA in healthy donors. Study-level points and caveats: Later work found most CMV-associated TCR beta chains apparently HLA-restricted. Cytomegalovirus status, reportedly, was diagnosed with high specificity and sensitivity by the classifier.

The receptor was derived from a woman between 40 and 55 years old in good health and CMV-seronegative. Specimen: PBMCs.

This CDR3 reads CASSPQGLGGELFF. CDR3 DNA sequence: TGTGCCAGCAGCCCCCAGGGGCTCGGCGGGGAGCTGTTTTTT. The chain combines TRBV28 with TRBJ2-2, with D maybe TRBD1 (6 bases). Trimming stripped 6 bases from V and 7 bases from J, with 15 bases between. This CDR3 is 14 amino acids long. The germline V gene has CDR1 MDHEN and CDR2 SYDVKM.